One sample yielded the 3 T cell receptor beta chains listed below, sequenced in a study of cytomegalovirus exposure and HLA in healthy donors. The PCR had 60 Vbeta and 13 Jbeta primers. TCRdb's table, derived via immunoSEQ multiplex PCR, lists solely in-frame clones and lacks some. The data contain 75,000 to 90,000 clones, around 85% of them seen just once; the ten biggest clones take up about 7.2%. Input material: PBMCs. These receptors originate from a man in his forties or fifties in good health and CMV-seropositive.

This clone occurred a few times. This chain joins TRBV10-3 and TRBJ1-4; D not resolved. The germline CDR1 and CDR2 sequences are ENHRY and SYGVKD. Trimming cost V 8 bases and J 8 bases, with 18 bases left between them. The CDR3 length is 14 residues. The DNA of the CDR3 is TGTGCCATCTCCAGCGACCCCGCTGGGGAAAAACTGTTTTTT. It yields the protein CAISSDPAGEKLFF.

The V call is TRBV6-5, the J call TRBJ1-2; TRBD1 agrees at 10 bases. The CDR3 extends over 15 amino acids. Unmatched junction bases numbered 3, after V lost 5 bases and J lost 0 bases. In germline, CDR1 is MNHEY, CDR2 SVGAGI. CDR3 DNA sequence: TGTGCCAGCAGTCCCGACAGGGGGCCTAACTATGGCTACACCTTC. It yields the protein CASSPDRGPNYGYTF.

The chain is built from TRBV28 and TRBJ1-3; tentatively, D is TRBD1 (5 bases). V was trimmed by 8 bases and J by 0 bases, leaving 11 bases between them. CDR3 length equals 14 residues. Looked up from germline, CDR1 is MDHEN and CDR2 is SYDVKM. CDR3 DNA sequence: TGTGCCAGCCAAGGGGCCAGCTCTGGAAACACCATATATTTT. As protein: CASQGASSGNTIYF. The whole variable domain, filled in from reference TRBV28 and TRBJ1-3, reads DVKVTQSSRYLVKRTGEKVFLECVQDMDHENMFWYRQDPGLGLRLIYFSYDVKMKEKGDIPEGYSVSREKKERFSLILESASTNQTSMYLCASQGASSGNTIYFGEGSWLTVV.